The 3 T cell receptor beta chains listed next were all sequenced from one sample in a study of T cell responses to AZD1222 COVID-19 vaccine. The data were produced by immunoSEQ multiplex PCR, yet TCRdb's version contains in-frame clones alone and is incomplete. Counted here are around 120,000 clones, 92% occurring once; the ten biggest clones make up approximately 1%. The sequenced sample was peripheral blood, obtained on day 0 of AZD1222 vaccination. These receptors were collected from an adult in good health.

This sequence joins TRBV6-1 and TRBJ2-3; TRBD1 aligns across 10 bases. Germline loops: CDR1 MNHNS, CDR2 SASEGT. The CDR3 consists of 21 residues. Unmatched junction bases numbered 17, after V lost 2 bases and J lost 0 bases. CDR3 region: CASSERPWGQGTLGSTDTQYF. The DNA for the CDR3 is TGTGCCAGCAGTGAACGCCCTTGGGGACAGGGGACGTTGGGGAGCACAGATACGCAGTATTTT.

The sample holds one count of this clone. This sequence joins TRBV2 and TRBJ1-3; 8 bases fit TRBD1. CDR1 SNHLY and CDR2 FYNNEI come from the germline V gene. The junction had 6 bases not matched to a gene; V was cut back by 0 bases and J by 8 bases. This CDR3 has 15 residues. The CDR3 protein is CASSEAGRGRHTIYF. In DNA form, the CDR3 reads TGTGCCAGCAGTGAAGCGGGCAGGGGGCGGCACACCATATATTTT.

This chain joins TRBV2 and TRBJ1-5; D unresolved. Trimming stripped 4 bases from V and 1 base from J, with 8 bases between. Germline V gene data show CDR1 as SNHLY and CDR2 as FYNNEI. This CDR3 spans 14 amino acids. Here the CDR3 reads CASSGQQSNQPQHF. Here the CDR3 DNA reads TGTGCCAGCAGTGGTCAGCAGAGCAATCAGCCCCAGCATTTT.